This TCR beta chain stems from a study of blood T cell repertoires in COVID-19 (TCRdb year 2020). Regarding the research as a whole: Samples from collaborators originated in the United States, Italy and Spain and spanned both the acute and convalescent phases of COVID-19. The samples were drawn from two sources: the first 160 participants of the ongoing ImmuneRACE study, and 1,254 subjects contributed by 6 global collaborators. The repertoires were released in a freely available public database meant as a resource for research on the immune response to SARS-CoV-2. The prospective study material was composed of cDNA or gDNA derived from T cells, B-cell-depleted T cells, or PBMCs. HLA class I and class II types, where available, came from metadata supplied by the sample provider rather than from assay-based typing. A de-identified subject ID, COVID-19 status, age in years and sex were almost always included in the sample metadata. The dataset comprised deeply sampled blood TCRbeta repertoires from subjects exposed to, actively infected with, or recovered from COVID-19. The investigation overall reported the following: How much clinical and demographic metadata was included differed by source and by participant, and the metadata was provided uncurated.

TCRbeta CDR3 regions were amplified from genomic DNA by means of the immunoSEQ Assay, a bias-controlled multiplex PCR. Per the authors' processing: Nucleated cell counts per sample were estimated from amplification of reference gene primers within the assay. To quantify the absolute abundance of each unique TCRbeta CDR3 rearrangement, sequence reads were collapsed and filtered. For each sample, productive Simpson clonality was calculated as the square root of Simpson's diversity index across productive rearrangements. TCRdb provides this immuneACCESS table in a form limited to in-frame rearrangements. Some clones are lacking; in checked studies, under half of them reflect an unresolved V gene, and why the rest are absent is not known. The DNA gave D and trimming, while V, J and clone size come from that table. The sample contains a few hundred thousand clones, roughly 88% of them found a single time. The ten largest clones add up to 9% to 15% of the sample.

Whole blood was collected in K2EDTA tubes by collaborating institutions according to the institutions' own protocols. Collaborator samples were shipped for TCRbeta analysis as frozen whole blood, isolated PBMCs, or DNA extracted from either sample type. Between the V and J ends, shortened by 2 bases and 6 bases respectively, the junction contains 7 bases. CDR1 and CDR2 (KGHSH, LQKENI) derive from the germline V gene. The CDR3 runs 13 residues from the cysteine to the phenylalanine. This entry keeps only the CDR3 DNA: 39 bases, framed from base 1. In the case of this clone: The antigen this receptor binds is unknown. One base away there is no much larger clone; base qualities are not given.

The material sequenced was peripheral blood. The origin of this receptor is an elderly man with acute or convalescent COVID-19. In this chain, TRBV18 is recombined with TRBJ2-2; the D gene is unclear. The DNA sequence follows: TGTGCCAGCTCACCAACCAGGTCCGGGGAGCTGTTTTTT. Translated, it reads CASSPTRSGELFF.